This section outlines one TCR beta chain sequence together with its context. The data originate from a study of blood T cell repertoires in COVID-19. Seattle patient enrollment occurred during active infection, with longitudinal follow-up thereafter. Germline V gene lookup returns CDR1 MNHEY and CDR2 SVGAGI. CDR3 length equals 14 residues. Trimming removed 7 bases from V and 5 bases from J, with 17 bases in between. Per the original data handling: Researchers report that nucleated cell counts were estimated from reference gene primer amplification. Produced via immunoSEQ multiplex PCR; TCRdb's table is partial and in-frame only. D and trimming come from the DNA, and the V and J calls and clone size come from that table. The sample yields roughly 200,000 clones, approximately 86% seen once.

The origin of this receptor is a woman in her 30s with COVID-19, enrolled during active disease. The genes are TRBV6-5 and TRBJ1-1; D gene uncertain. The material sequenced was peripheral blood. The DNA for the CDR3 is TGTGCCAGCACAGAGGGTGCAATTAGTACTGAAGCTTTCTTT. Its protein is CASTEGAISTEAFF.